The 30 T cell receptor beta chains given below trace back to one sample, sequenced in a study of metastatic and nonmetastatic thyroid tumors. Patients underwent thyroid surgery, and none had received any treatment before it. TCRdb used MiXCR to call clones anew from the PCR reads. The data hold more than 35,000 clones, with roughly 14% observed a single time. Input material: blood. The receptors were gathered from a female donor with papillary thyroid cancer or a benign thyroid nodule (not recorded which). Some clones in this sample may be carry-over from other donors' samples.

At least ten counts were recorded for this clone. The sample contains more than one DNA sequence encoding this CDR3. The V gene is TRBV9, the J gene TRBJ2-1, with TRBD2 identical over 9 bases. The length of the CDR3 is 16 residues. Unmatched junction bases numbered 10, after V lost 0 bases and J lost 9 bases. In germline, CDR1 is SGDLS, CDR2 YYNGEE. CDR3 DNA: TGTGCCAGCAGCGTAGGGTGGCGGGAGGGCCTGGGTGAGCAGTTCTTC. Translating it yields CASSVGWREGLGEQFF.

Regarding this clone: An end of the junction differs from the germline gene, which may be a read error. The chain is built from TRBV11-2 and TRBJ2-7; the D gene could be TRBD1 or TRBD2 (5 bases each). Germline lookup yields CDR1 SGHAT and CDR2 FQNNGV. CDR3 length equals 15 residues. CDR3 loop: CSSSGGQKGWDEQYF. The CDR3 DNA follows: TGTTCCAGCAGCGGCGGACAAAAGGGTTGGGACGAGCAGTACTTC.

This clone was counted ten times or more. This rearrangement joins TRBV12-3 or TRBV12-4 to TRBJ2-6; no definite D call. V lost 1 base, J lost 0 bases, and 4 bases lay in between. The CDR3 covers 15 residues. CDR3 sequence (DNA): TGTGCCAGCAGTTTAGTCCTCTCTGGGGCCAACGTCCTGACTTTC. This translates into CASSLVLSGANVLTF.

This clone is labeled medium-sized. The rearrangement uses TRBV28 and TRBJ2-3, with D hard to call. The V gene lost 5 bases and the J gene lost 6 bases, with 6 bases spanning the gap. Germline assignment: CDR1 MDHEN and CDR2 SYDVKM. The CDR3 is 11 amino acids. CDR3 sequence (DNA): TGTGCCAGCAGTCAGGAGGATACGCAGTATTTT. Its translation is CASSQEDTQYF.

The chain has TRBV2 and TRBJ2-1, with 9 positions matching TRBD1. V lost 4 bases and J lost 5; bases outside the gene matches: 0. The CDR3 has 13 amino acids. CDR1 is SNHLY, CDR2 FYNNEI, per germline. The CDR3 loop reads CASSGTGDNEQFF. The CDR3 nucleotides read TGTGCCAGCAGTGGGACAGGGGACAATGAGCAGTTCTTC.

Many counts were recorded for this clone. The genes are TRBV5-4 and TRBJ1-5, with a possible D match to TRBD1 (5 bases). V was trimmed by 4 bases and J by 8 bases, leaving 16 bases between them. Germline loops: CDR1 SGHNT, CDR2 YYREEE (reference sequence). This CDR3 comprises 14 residues. CDR3 in amino acids: CASSLKGAGKPQHF. The CDR3 region has the DNA TGTGCCAGCAGCCTCAAAGGGGCGGGAAAGCCCCAGCATTTT.

The sample holds a few counts of this clone. This chain uses TRBV5-1 with TRBJ2-5; either TRBD1 or TRBD2 may fit D (5 bases each). The V gene's germline CDR1 is SGHRS and CDR2 YFSETQ. The CDR3 has 14 amino acids. V lost 9 bases and J 3 bases, leaving 18 bases between the germline ends. CDR3 amino acids: CAKMTGTTKETQYF. The CDR3 bases are TGCGCCAAGATGACCGGGACCACCAAAGAGACCCAGTACTTC.

This clone appeared a few times. An end of the junction does not agree with germline; a read error may underlie this. This rearrangement joins TRBV6-9 to TRBJ1-5; TRBD1 agrees at 7 bases. Germline V gene sequence: CDR1 MNHGY, CDR2 SVAAGI. This CDR3 is built from 16 residues. CDR3 sequence (DNA): TGCGCCGACAGGGCGGGAGGGCGAGAGGGTAATCAGCCCCAGCATTTT. Amino acid sequence: CADRAGGREGNQPQHF.

This clone was detected many times. The CDR3: CASSLQVQGQPQHF. The CDR3 DNA reads TGTGCCAGCAGTTTACAGGTCCAGGGTCAGCCCCAGCATTTT. J is TRBJ1-5 and V is TRBV27, with a possible D match to TRBD1 (5 bases). Trimming removed 2 bases at V and 6 bases at J, with 11 bases between. CDR1 is MNHEY and CDR2 is SMNVEV in the germline V gene (reference sequence). CDR3 length: 14 amino acids.

By share of the sample, this clone is medium-sized. The J gene is TRBJ2-7, the V gene TRBV6-1; 7 bases align to TRBD1. J lost 3 bases, V lost 6 bases, and 5 bases had no gene match. CDR1 MNHNS and CDR2 SASEGT come from the germline V gene. CDR3 length: 13 amino acids. Here the CDR3 reads CASSVGQNYEQYF. The CDR3 nucleotides read TGTGCCAGCAGCGTGGGACAGAACTACGAGCAGTACTTC.

As for this clone: The conserved final phenylalanine or tryptophan is absent from the CDR3, which likely points to a read error. The chain employs TRBV12-3 or TRBV12-4 and TRBJ2-2; the D gene is possibly TRBD2 (6 bases). This CDR3 is built from 15 residues. The CDR3 protein is CASIFSGGNTGVLFS. DNA for the CDR3: TGTGCCAGCATTTTCTCCGGGGGAAACACCGGGGTGCTGTTTTCT.

This clone appeared many times. The genes are TRBV28 and TRBJ1-3, with 7 bases fitting TRBD1. The CDR3 consists of 16 residues. V was pared by 5 bases and J by 3 bases, with 10 bases of the junction left unmatched. Germline CDR1 is MDHEN and CDR2 is SYDVKM. CDR3: CASSMLGSGGGNTIYF. The CDR3 DNA sequence: TGTGCCAGCAGTATGTTGGGGTCAGGGGGTGGAAACACCATATATTTT.

This clone was counted ten times or more. This chain uses TRBV7-3 with TRBJ1-6; a weak D match, TRBD1 (5 bases). Trimming removed 3 bases at V and 0 bases at J, with 9 bases between. Germline CDR1 and CDR2: SGHTA and FQGTGA. The CDR3 has 16 residues. The CDR3 nucleotides read TGTGCCAGCAGCTTGCAGGGCGGCTCCTATAATTCACCCCTCCACTTT. Its translation is CASSLQGGSYNSPLHF.

This clone was picked up many times. The rearrangement links TRBV2 to TRBJ2-3; 10 bases line up with TRBD2. Trimming took 6 bases from V and 2 from J; bases not matched to a gene: 2. Per germline, CDR1 SNHLY and CDR2 FYNNEI. The CDR3 totals 14 residues. The CDR3 nucleotides are TGTGCCAGCAGCCTAGCGGGGGTCACAGATACGCAGTATTTT. It encodes CASSLAGVTDTQYF. Supplemented by reference TRBV2 and TRBJ2-3, the full variable domain reads EPEVTQTPSHQVTQMGQEVILRCVPISNHLYFYWYRQILGQKVEFLVSFYNNEISEKSEIFDDQFSVERPDGSNFTLKIRSTKLEDSAMYFCASSLAGVTDTQYFGPGTRLTVL.

This clone was counted many times. CDR3 nucleotides: TGTGCCAGTAACCTAGGAGGTTCCGATGGCTACACCTTC. It translates to CASNLGGSDGYTF. The rearrangement links TRBV19 to TRBJ1-2; D gene unclear. This CDR3 region has 13 residues. From germline, CDR1 is LNHDA and CDR2 SQIVND (reference sequence). The V gene lost 7 bases and the J gene lost 6 bases, with 15 bases spanning the gap.

This clone came up many times. The J gene is TRBJ1-3, the V gene TRBV7-9; 7 bases fit TRBD1. Looked up from germline, CDR1 is SEHNR and CDR2 is FQNEAQ (reference sequence). The CDR3 is 15 residues long. V shed 5 bases and J 0 bases; nucleotides not matched to a gene: 4. In nucleotides, the CDR3 is TGTGCCAGCAGCCATAGACAGGGCTCTGGAAACACCATATATTTT. Its protein product is CASSHRQGSGNTIYF.

As regards this clone: This may be a read error: a much more frequent sequence differs by one nucleotide. This chain uses TRBV9 with TRBJ2-1; perhaps TRBD1 as D (7 bases). The CDR3 is 16 amino acids. V dropped 4 bases and J dropped 4 bases, with 18 bases sitting between them. Germline V gene data show CDR1 as SGDLS and CDR2 as YYNGEE. CDR3 amino acids: CASSSSAGQWYNEQFF. The CDR3 DNA sequence: TGTGCCAGCAGCTCCAGCGCGGGACAGTGGTACAATGAGCAGTTCTTC.

The table lists this clone with many counts. This chain joins TRBV20-1 and TRBJ2-3; 15 positions match TRBD2. Looked up from germline, CDR1 is DFQATT and CDR2 is SNEGSKA (reference sequence). The V segment lost 6 bases and the J segment 6 bases; nucleotides outside the gene matches: 16. The CDR3 contains 18 residues. Here the CDR3 DNA reads TGCAGTGCCCCAGACTGGGGCGGGACTAGCGGGAGGTTGGATACGCAGTATTTT. Encoded protein: CSAPDWGGTSGRLDTQYF.

This clone was seen many times. The chain uses TRBV20-1 and TRBJ2-3, with 10 bases that match TRBD2. V lost 3 bases to trimming and J lost 2 bases; unmatched junction nucleotides: 5. This CDR3 has 15 residues. Germline CDR1 is DFQATT and CDR2 is SNEGSKA (reference sequence). CDR3: CSASRTSGYTDTQYF. The DNA for the CDR3 is TGCAGTGCTAGTAGGACTAGCGGATACACAGATACGCAGTATTTT.

The V gene is TRBV20-1, the J gene TRBJ2-7; TRBD1 matches 8 bases. CDR1 is DFQATT, CDR2 SNEGSKA, per germline (reference sequence). The V segment lost 6 bases and the J segment 7 bases; nucleotides outside the gene matches: 8. The CDR3 runs to 12 residues. The CDR3 DNA reads TGCAGTGCGCCTGGCAGGGACAGGGAGCAGTACTTC. This codes for CSAPGRDREQYF.

This clone was seen many times. Within the sample, other DNA sequences also encode this same CDR3. This chain joins TRBV27 and TRBJ2-2, with TRBD1 matching over 7 bases. Germline CDR1 reads MNHEY; CDR2 reads SMNVEV (reference sequence). This CDR3 has 16 amino acids. Unmatched junction bases numbered 10, after V lost 6 bases and J lost 3 bases. The CDR3 spells CASRGVMGQHTGELFF. CDR3 DNA sequence: TGTGCCAGCAGGGGGGTCATGGGACAGCACACCGGGGAGCTGTTTTTT.

This clone was counted ten times or more. The gene calls are TRBV18 and TRBJ2-7; 13 nucleotides agree with TRBD2. Germline CDR1 is KGHSH and CDR2 is LQKENI. This CDR3 is 16 amino acids long. The trim removed 3 bases at V and 5 bases at J, leaving 7 bases unmatched. DNA of the CDR3: TGTGCCAGCTCACCCTCGACTAGCGGGAGGTCAAACGAGCAGTACTTC. It specifies CASSPSTSGRSNEQYF.

There are a few counts of this clone. The chain's CDR3 is CASSPAMFYGNTIYF. Written as DNA, the CDR3 is TGTGCCAGCAGTCCCGCCATGTTCTATGGAAACACCATATATTTT. The chain is built from TRBV28 and TRBJ1-3; no firm D call. The CDR3 is made up of 15 amino acids. V shed 5 bases and J shed 3 bases, with 14 bases lying between them. CDR1 is MDHEN and CDR2 is SYDVKM in the germline V gene.

In its sample, this clone was seen many times. J is TRBJ2-3 and V is TRBV20-1; 11 positions match TRBD2. Per the germline V gene, CDR1 is DFQATT and CDR2 is SNEGSKA (reference sequence). This CDR3 comprises 15 residues. V shed 1 base and J 7 bases; nucleotides not matched to a gene: 7. CDR3 region: CSARVLAGGPHTQYF. Written as DNA, the CDR3 is TGCAGTGCTAGAGTATTAGCGGGAGGGCCGCATACGCAGTATTTT.

This clone appeared a few times. This rearrangement joins TRBV4-2 to TRBJ2-3; 11 bases are a match to TRBD2. Trimming took 2 bases from V and 2 from J; bases not matched to a gene: 9. CDR1 is LGHNA, CDR2 YNFKEQ, per germline. This CDR3 is built from 18 residues. The DNA of the CDR3 is TGTGCCAGCAGCCAACAGCTCGGGACTAGCGGATCCACAGATACGCAGTATTTT. Translated, it gives CASSQQLGTSGSTDTQYF.

In nucleotides, the CDR3 is TGTGCCAGCGGCCGCACAGATACGCAGTATTTT. Its protein is CASGRTDTQYF. The V gene is TRBV11-2, the J gene TRBJ2-3; unclear D gene. There are 11 residues in the CDR3. The V end lost 8 bases, the J end lost 1 base, and 4 bases lay between the germline ends. The germline CDR1 and CDR2 sequences are SGHAT and FQNNGV.

Ten or more counts support this clone. V is TRBV12-3 or TRBV12-4 and J is TRBJ2-5; D is undetermined. The CDR3 length is 14 residues. V shed 5 bases and J shed 1 base, with 11 bases lying between them. In DNA, the CDR3 is TGTGCCAGCAGTCCCTCAACCCCCCAAGAGACCCAGTACTTC. Translated, it gives CASSPSTPQETQYF.

This clone was observed at least ten times. The CDR3 is CASSLAGGYTF. CDR3 DNA: TGCGCCAGCAGCTTGGCTGGAGGCTACACCTTC. The V and J genes are TRBV5-1 and TRBJ1-2; D is uncertain. Between the trimmed V and J ends, which lost 0 bases and 8 bases, there was a span of 5 bases. Looked up from germline, CDR1 is SGHRS and CDR2 is YFSETQ. The CDR3 sequence is 11 residues long.

This rearrangement joins TRBV28 to TRBJ2-7, with D perhaps TRBD2 (6 bases). Trimming stripped 5 bases from V and 3 bases from J, with 11 bases between. The CDR3 totals 13 residues. The germline V gene has CDR1 MDHEN and CDR2 SYDVKM. CDR3 bases: TGTGCCAGCAGTCAAACTAGCTTCTACGAGCAGTACTTC. Its translation: CASSQTSFYEQYF.

This clone was observed at least ten times. The rearrangement links TRBV14 to TRBJ2-7; D might be TRBD2 (6 bases). V gave up 2 bases and J gave up 6 bases, with 17 bases separating them. The CDR3 is 15 amino acids. From germline, CDR1 is SGHDN and CDR2 FVKESK. CDR3 in DNA: TGTGCCAGCAGCCAAATTCAGGGCTTACTAGCCGAGCAGTACTTC. The encoded protein is CASSQIQGLLAEQYF.